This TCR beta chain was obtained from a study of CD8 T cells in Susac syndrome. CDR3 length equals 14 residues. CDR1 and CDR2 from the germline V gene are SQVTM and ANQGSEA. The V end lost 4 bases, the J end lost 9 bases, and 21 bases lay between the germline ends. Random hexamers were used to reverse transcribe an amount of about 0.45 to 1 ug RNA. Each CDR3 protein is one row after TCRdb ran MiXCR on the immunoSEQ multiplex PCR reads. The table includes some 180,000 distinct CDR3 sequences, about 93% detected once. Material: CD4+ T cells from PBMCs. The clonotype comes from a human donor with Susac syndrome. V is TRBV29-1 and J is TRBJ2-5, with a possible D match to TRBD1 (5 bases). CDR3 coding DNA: TGCAGCGTTGTGAAGGGGTCCCCCCCTGACGCCCAGTACTTC. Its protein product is CSVVKGSPPDAQYF.